This entry concerns a single T cell receptor (beta chain). Its antigen is unknown. The data were taken from a study of OX40 agonist ivuxolimab in advanced cancers. On the study more broadly: Dose-escalation subjects each had hepatocellular carcinoma, melanoma, renal cell or head and neck cancer. Of the patients, three showed partial responses, one with hepatocellular carcinoma and two with cutaneous melanoma.

Study-wide results and limits: Those patients achieving a partial response at 0.1-3.0 mg/kg showed among the lowest clonal expansion. More expanded clones were seen, on average, in CD8+ T cells than in CD4+.

Germline V gives CDR1 SQVTM, CDR2 ANQGSEA. V gave up 7 bases and J gave up 6 bases; unmatched junction bases: 9. CDR3 length: 13 residues. Profiled with immunoSEQ multiplex PCR; TCRdb holds only in-frame clones, not every one. The sample consists of roughly 11,000 clones, approximately 72% of them appearing once. This clonotype was sampled from an adult with an advanced solid tumor such as melanoma, head and neck, liver or kidney cancer. The source was CD4+ or CD8+ T cells sorted from blood, collected in a trial of the OX40 agonist ivuxolimab. This chain uses TRBV29-1 with TRBJ1-2, with 9 positions matching TRBD1. DNA of the CDR3: TGCAGCGCTTTACAGGGGGCAAAGGATGGCTACACCTTC. This encodes CSALQGAKDGYTF.